This T cell receptor (beta chain) was sequenced in a study of blood T cell repertoires in COVID-19. About the research overall: The samples span acute and convalescent COVID-19 from the United States, Italy and Spain. T cells, B-cell-depleted T cells, or PBMCs provided the cDNA or gDNA that served as material.

V lost 1 base and J lost 1; bases outside the gene matches: 5. CDR3 length: 17 amino acids. Germline V gene lookup returns CDR1 ENHRY and CDR2 SYGVKD. As originally analysed: Counts of nucleated cells, estimated from reference gene primer amplification, were obtained. Measured with immunoSEQ multiplex PCR; TCRdb has only the in-frame clones, and not every one. Clone size and the V and J calls come from that table; the DNA yielded D and trimming. Of 340,000 or so clones listed, around 86% are singletons. Material: peripheral blood. This chain uses TRBV10-3 with TRBJ2-2; 8 bases fit TRBD1. The origin of this receptor is a man over 45 with active or convalescent COVID-19. CDR3 DNA: TGTGCCATCAGTGAGTGGGGACAGGCGTTGAACACCGGGGAGCTGTTTTTT. Translating gives CAISEWGQALNTGELFF.